The T cell receptor beta chain described here comes from a study of shared clonotypes between healthy human individuals. Overall study: CD4 naive and CD4 memory each took three plates per donor, while CD8 naive took two and CD8 memory one.

General study findings and limits: Clonotypes shared by all four donors outscored non-shared clonotypes in generation probability. An anticipated effect of sequencing depth on clonotype sharing among donors was recognized.

A remark on this clone: Its cognate antigen is unknown. Other DNA sequences of this sample code for an identical CDR3.

The naive CD8 population came from CD45RO-negative cells selected for CCR7, without terminally differentiated effector memory CD45RA+ cells. Produced via immunoSEQ multiplex PCR; TCRdb's table is partial and in-frame only. Of around 1.9 million clones in the sample, about 93% were seen once. The CDR3 covers 15 residues. The germline gives CDR1 LNHDA, CDR2 SQIVND (reference sequence). The V gene lost 1 base and the J gene lost 0 bases, with 7 bases spanning the gap. This clonotype was obtained from a man younger than 30 in good health. Some clones in this sample may be carry-over from other donors' samples. Sequencing input: naive CD8+ T cells from PBMCs. This chain uses TRBV19 with TRBJ1-5; D uncertain. Here the CDR3 reads CASSIGVYSNQPQHF. CDR3 nucleotides: TGTGCCAGTAGTATAGGGGTTTATAGCAATCAGCCCCAGCATTTT.